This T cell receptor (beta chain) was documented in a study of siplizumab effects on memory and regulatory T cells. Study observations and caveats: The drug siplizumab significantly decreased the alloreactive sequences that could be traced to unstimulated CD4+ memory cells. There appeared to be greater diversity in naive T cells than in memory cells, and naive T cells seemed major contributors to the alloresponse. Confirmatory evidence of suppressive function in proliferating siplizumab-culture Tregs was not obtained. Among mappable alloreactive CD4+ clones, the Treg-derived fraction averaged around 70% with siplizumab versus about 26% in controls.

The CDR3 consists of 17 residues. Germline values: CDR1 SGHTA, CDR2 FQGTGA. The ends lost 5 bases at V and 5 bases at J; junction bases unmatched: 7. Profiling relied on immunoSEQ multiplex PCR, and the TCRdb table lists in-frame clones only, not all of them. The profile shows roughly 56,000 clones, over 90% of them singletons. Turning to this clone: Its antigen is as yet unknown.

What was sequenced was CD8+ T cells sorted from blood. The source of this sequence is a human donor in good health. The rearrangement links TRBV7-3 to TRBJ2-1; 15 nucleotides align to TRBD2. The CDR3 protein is CASSLAGLAGGNNEQFF. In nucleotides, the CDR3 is TGTGCCAGCAGCCTGGCGGGACTAGCGGGAGGAAACAATGAGCAGTTCTTC.